This TCR beta chain appears in the sequencing data of a study of blood T cell repertoires in COVID-19. Study overall: PBMCs, B-cell-depleted T cells, or T cells provided the cDNA or gDNA that made up the material.

This CDR3 has 13 residues. Trimming removed 6 bases from V and 4 bases from J, with 10 bases in between. Germline CDR1 reads SNHLY; CDR2 reads FYNNEI. Per the authors' pipeline: Reference gene primer amplification gave nucleated cell count estimates. Method: immunoSEQ multiplex PCR; TCRdb's copy keeps in-frame clones and lacks some. V, J and clone size were drawn from that table, and D and trimming were deduced from the DNA. Here the sample spans over 55,000 clones, roughly 87% being singletons. The rearrangement joins TRBV2 to TRBJ2-1, with D perhaps matching TRBD1 (6 bases). Sequences were obtained from peripheral blood. This TCR came from an older woman with acute or convalescent COVID-19. CDR3 DNA sequence: TGTGCCAGCAGCCCCACAGGGTACAATGAGCAGTTCTTC. Residues: CASSPTGYNEQFF.